The rows below give T cell receptor beta chains drawn from one sample of a study of cytomegalovirus exposure and HLA in healthy donors. Measured with immunoSEQ multiplex PCR; TCRdb has only the in-frame clones, and not every one. The data show more than 150,000 clones, with approximately 82% seen just once and roughly 1.2% held by the top ten. The material sequenced was PBMCs. The receptors here all came from a girl aged 2-10 years in good health and CMV-seropositive. The CDR3 runs from the conserved cysteine through the conserved F or W. D genes are given only for firm matches. Clone size, where shown, is once, few, many, or a class for clones that have expanded.

>NA|NA|TRBV6-1|TRBJ2-5
CASSPPDSHQETQYF
TGTGCCAGCAGCCCACCTGACAGTCACCAAGAGACCCAGTACTTC
>once|TRBD1|TRBV5-5|TRBJ2-1
CASSLYRDRGNEQFF
TGTGCCAGCAGCCTGTACCGGGACAGGGGAAATGAGCAGTTCTTC
>NA|TRBD2|TRBV7-8|TRBJ2-7
CASSLAWRGTSYEQYF
TGTGCCAGCAGCTTAGCGTGGCGGGGGACTTCCTACGAGCAGTACTTC
>few|TRBD2|TRBV28|TRBJ2-3
CASSLGTSGRRTDTQYF
TGTGCCAGCAGTTTAGGGACTAGCGGGAGAAGGACAGATACGCAGTATTTT
>NA|TRBD1|TRBV19|TRBJ1-5
CASRTDRAINQPQHF
TGTGCCAGTAGGACGGACAGGGCTATCAATCAGCCCCAGCATTTT
>NA|TRBD1|TRBV30|TRBJ2-1
CAWTRDSSYNEQFF
TGTGCCTGGACCCGGGACAGCTCCTACAATGAGCAGTTCTTC
>NA|NA|TRBV19|TRBJ2-1
CASSIELADYNEQFF
TGTGCCAGTAGTATTGAACTAGCTGACTACAATGAGCAGTTCTTC
>NA|NA|TRBV5-1|TRBJ2-3
CASSLGQFTDTQYF
TGCGCCAGCAGCTTAGGACAGTTCACAGATACGCAGTATTTT
>once|TRBD1|TRBV19|TRBJ2-7
CASSSGQSRSEQYF
TGTGCCAGTAGTTCGGGACAGTCTAGATCCGAGCAGTACTTC
>NA|TRBD2|TRBV18|TRBJ2-7
CASSLKSGPGLAGEAYEQYF
TGTGCCAGCTCTCTCAAATCTGGTCCGGGACTAGCGGGAGAGGCCTACGAGCAGTACTTC
>NA|TRBD2|TRBV14|TRBJ2-7
CASSQGLSTSGSSYEQYF
TGTGCCAGCAGCCAAGGCCTGTCAACTAGCGGAAGCTCCTACGAGCAGTACTTC
>NA|TRBD2|TRBV5-1|TRBJ2-1
CASSLAVGGRGGGNEQFF
TGCGCCAGCAGCTTGGCCGTTGGCGGGAGGGGGGGTGGTAATGAGCAGTTCTTC
>NA|NA|TRBV2|TRBJ2-7
CASTLSYEQYF
TGTGCCAGCACTCTCAGCTACGAGCAGTACTTC
>NA|NA|TRBV7-2|TRBJ2-7
CASSLDPGRYEQYF
TGTGCCAGCAGCTTAGATCCGGGGAGATACGAGCAGTACTTC
>NA|TRBD1|TRBV11-2|TRBJ1-3
CASSWTGLGNTIYF
TGTGCCAGCAGCTGGACAGGCCTCGGAAACACCATATATTTT
>NA|TRBD1|TRBV5-1|TRBJ2-2
CASSLVAGGTGELFF
TGCGCCAGCAGCTTGGTCGCAGGGGGCACCGGGGAGCTGTTTTTT
>few|NA|TRBV5-5|TRBJ1-5
CASSLYSNQPQHF
TGTGCCAGCAGCTTGTATAGCAATCAGCCCCAGCATTTT
>NA|NA|TRBV27|TRBJ2-7
CASSFGQNYEQYF
TGTGCCAGCAGTTTTGGACAGAACTACGAGCAGTACTTC
>NA|NA|TRBV6-6|TRBJ2-7
CASSPSDYEQYF
TGTGCCAGCAGCCCTAGCGACTACGAGCAGTACTTC
>few|TRBD1|TRBV6-6|TRBJ2-3
CASSYSIRGRDTQYF
TGTGCCAGCAGTTACTCGATCAGGGGGCGAGATACGCAGTATTTT
>NA|TRBD2|TRBV6-5|TRBJ2-2
CATCKRELGELFF
TGTGCCACCTGTAAGCGGGAGCTCGGGGAGCTGTTTTTT
>NA|NA|TRBV5-1|TRBJ2-7
CASSLASSGEQYF
TGCGCCAGCAGCTTGGCTAGCTCTGGCGAGCAGTACTTC
>NA|NA|TRBV5-1|TRBJ2-1
CASSFPGFSDNEQFF
TGCGCCAGCAGCTTCCCGGGATTTAGCGACAATGAGCAGTTCTTC
>NA|NA|TRBV2|TRBJ2-1
CASSATSTSIRGDYREQFF
TGTGCCAGCAGTGCTACGAGTACGAGCATAAGGGGGGACTACAGGGAGCAGTTCTTC
>NA|TRBD1|TRBV29-1|TRBJ2-5
CSVAGGGQETQYF
TGCAGCGTTGCAGGGGGCGGACAAGAGACCCAGTACTTC
>once|NA|TRBV15|TRBJ1-2
CATSRDRSYGYTF
TGTGCCACCAGCAGAGACAGAAGCTATGGCTACACCTTC
>NA|NA|TRBV6-5|TRBJ1-1
CASSRGGAINTEAFF
TGTGCCAGCAGTAGGGGAGGGGCAATAAACACTGAAGCTTTCTTT
>NA|TRBD1|TRBV5-1|TRBJ2-7
CASSWGTGAGSEQYF
TGCGCCAGCAGCTGGGGGACAGGGGCGGGTAGCGAGCAGTACTTC
>NA|NA|TRBV5-1|TRBJ2-7
CASSAEGWRTRSYEQYF
TGCGCCAGCAGCGCGGAGGGCTGGCGAACCCGCTCCTACGAGCAGTACTTC
>NA|NA|TRBV12-5|TRBJ1-1
CASGFQAGTEAFF
TGTGCTAGTGGTTTTCAGGCGGGGACTGAAGCTTTCTTT
>NA|NA|TRBV5-6|TRBJ2-7
CASSTGLTYEQYF
TGTGCCAGCAGCACCGGTCTTACCTACGAGCAGTACTTC
>NA|TRBD1|TRBV10-3|TRBJ1-2
CAIMGGEQGYGYTF
TGTGCCATCATGGGAGGAGAACAGGGGTATGGCTACACCTTC
>NA|TRBD2|TRBV6-5|TRBJ2-1
CASNGLADNEQFF
TGTGCCAGCAACGGACTAGCGGACAATGAGCAGTTCTTC
>NA|NA|TRBV7-6|TRBJ2-7
CASSPGALSSYEQYF
TGTGCCAGCAGCCCAGGGGCCCTCAGCTCCTACGAGCAGTACTTC
>NA|NA|TRBV5-5|TRBJ1-2
CASSLGTSLSPGYTF
TGTGCCAGCAGCTTGGGGACATCTCTATCCCCAGGCTACACCTTC
>NA|NA|TRBV5-5|TRBJ1-1
CASSTGVSNTEAFF
TGTGCCAGCAGCACCGGGGTCTCGAACACTGAAGCTTTCTTT
>NA|NA|TRBV4-1|TRBJ2-2
CASSQDILVTAANTGELFF
TGCGCCAGCAGCCAAGATATTCTGGTAACAGCCGCGAACACCGGGGAGCTGTTTTTT
>NA|TRBD2|TRBV9|TRBJ2-3
CASSVGGVPITDTQYF
TGTGCCAGCAGTGTGGGGGGGGTCCCAATCACAGATACGCAGTATTTT
>NA|TRBD1|TRBV6-5|TRBJ1-4
CASSYSGTVGKKLFF
TGTGCCAGCAGTTATTCGGGGACAGTGGGGAAAAAACTGTTTTTT
>NA|NA|TRBV25-1|TRBJ2-1
CASSVGGRQFF
TGTGCCAGCAGTGTCGGTGGGAGGCAGTTCTTC
>NA|NA|TRBV19|TRBJ2-7
CASSTRAGFYEQYF
TGTGCCAGTAGTACGCGGGCCGGATTTTACGAGCAGTACTTC
>NA|TRBD1|TRBV29-1|TRBJ1-1
CSSSRGTGVSNTEAFF
TGCAGCTCTTCCCGAGGGACAGGGGTCTCGAACACTGAAGCTTTCTTT
>once|NA|TRBV6-1|TRBJ2-1
CASSELSGYEQFF
TGTGCCAGCAGTGAATTATCGGGGTATGAGCAGTTCTTC
>NA|TRBD2|TRBV6-1|TRBJ2-2
CASSANSGFANTGELFF
TGTGCCAGCAGTGCCAATAGCGGGTTCGCGAACACCGGGGAGCTGTTTTTT
>NA|NA|TRBV12-5|TRBJ2-3
CASGLKQSIPDTQYF
TGTGCTAGTGGTTTGAAACAGAGTATACCAGATACGCAGTATTTT
>once|TRBD2|TRBV25-1|TRBJ2-7
CASSGTSGRFGGYEQYF
TGTGCCAGCAGTGGTACTAGCGGGAGATTCGGGGGCTACGAGCAGTACTTC
>NA|TRBD2|TRBV10-3|TRBJ2-3
CAISEIGRENTDTQYF
TGTGCCATCAGTGAGATTGGGCGGGAGAACACAGATACGCAGTATTTT
>NA|NA|TRBV9|TRBJ2-1
CASSVGGGPSYNEQFF
TGTGCCAGCAGCGTAGGAGGCGGCCCCTCCTACAATGAGCAGTTCTTC
>NA|TRBD1|TRBV9|TRBJ1-4
CASSYDREGVEKLFF
TGTGCCAGCAGCTATGACAGGGAAGGCGTAGAAAAACTGTTTTTT
>NA|TRBD2|TRBV15|TRBJ2-1
CATNQRETGNEQFF
TGTGCCACCAACCAGCGGGAGACCGGCAATGAGCAGTTCTTC
>NA|TRBD2|TRBV5-1|TRBJ2-3
CASRFSGTSTDTQYF
TGCGCCAGCAGATTTAGCGGGACTAGCACAGATACGCAGTATTTT
>once|NA|TRBV30|TRBJ1-1
CATVGGGRGMWNTEAFF
TGTGCCACAGTGGGGGGGGGTAGGGGGATGTGGAACACTGAAGCTTTCTTT
>few|NA|TRBV30|TRBJ1-4
CAQGRGATNEKLFF
TGTGCCCAGGGGAGAGGGGCAACTAATGAAAAACTGTTTTTT
>NA|TRBD1|TRBV30|TRBJ2-7
CAWSSQGGHEQYF
TGTGCCTGGAGTTCCCAAGGGGGCCACGAGCAGTACTTC